The next 10 T cell receptor beta chains were all read from a single sample in a study of kidney transplant recipient with SARS-CoV-2 infection. TCRdb reprocessed the reads via MiXCR and lists one record per CDR3 protein. The data contain 200,000 to 250,000 distinct CDR3 sequences, 29% of them singletons. The material sequenced was a blood sample, taken at baseline and between days 110 and 120 from a kidney transplant recipient. All receptors derive from a male patient younger than 45 who had COVID-19 and was a kidney transplant recipient. Among the T cells, some may be from the graft donor.

As to this clonotype: A much bigger clone sits one base away, suggesting this may be a read error. The DNA for the CDR3 is TGCAGTACAGGGGACAGGGGTTCCTACGAGCAGTGCTTC. It encodes CSTGDRGSYEQCF. V and J are TRBV20-1 and TRBJ2-7, with TRBD1 identical over 10 bases. Germline lookup yields CDR1 DFQATT and CDR2 SNEGSKA (reference sequence). The CDR3 covers 13 residues.

Of note for this clonotype: This sequence may be a read error, since a much larger clone differs from it by one base. The chain uses TRBV7-2 and TRBJ1-2, with 7 bases aligning to TRBD1. The CDR3 contains 13 residues. CDR1 and CDR2 from the germline V gene are SGHTA and FQGNSA. DNA for the CDR3: TGTGCCAGAAGCTTGGGACAGCTCTATGGCTACACCTTC. This sequence encodes CARSLGQLYGYTF.

Concerning this clonotype itself: With a much larger clone just one base away, this may be a read error. The V call is TRBV20-1, the J call TRBJ2-7; D perhaps matches TRBD1 (6 bases). CDR1 and CDR2 from the germline V gene are DFQATT and SNEGSKA (reference sequence). CDR3 length equals 13 residues. The chain's CDR3 is CSARPGQTYEQHF. The CDR3 coding sequence is TGCAGTGCTCGGCCTGGACAGACCTACGAGCAGCACTTC.

This sequence joins TRBV5-4 and TRBJ1-2; no clear D. CDR3 length: 16 amino acids. V dropped 7 bases and J dropped 4 bases, with 23 bases sitting between them. Germline V gene sequence: CDR1 SGHNT, CDR2 YYREEE (reference sequence). The CDR3 protein is CASQMDVPGKTYGYTF. CDR3 nucleotide sequence: TGTGCCAGCCAAATGGACGTACCAGGAAAGACCTATGGCTACACCTTC.

This clonotype was observed many times. The chain employs TRBV24-1 and TRBJ2-3; no clear D gene. This CDR3 comprises 13 residues. CDR1 and CDR2 from the germline V gene are KGHDR and SFDVKD. Trimming took 1 base from V and 5 from J, leaving 6 bases between them. This chain's CDR3 is CATSDLLGDTQYF. CDR3 DNA sequence: TGTGCCACCAGTGATTTATTGGGAGATACGCAGTATTTT.

This clonotype was counted ten times or more. The genes are TRBV4-1 and TRBJ1-3; D not certain. Germline V lookup: CDR1 MGHRA, CDR2 YSYEKL. The CDR3 has 16 amino acids. Deletions cut 4 bases from V and 0 bases from J, with 13 bases between. The CDR3 loop reads CASSPRAATSGNTIYF. The CDR3 DNA reads TGCGCCAGCAGCCCACGGGCGGCCACCTCTGGAAACACCATATATTTT.

Notes on this clonotype: It differs at one base from a far larger clone, so likely a read error. V is TRBV28 and J is TRBJ2-5; 11 bases match TRBD1. This CDR3 has 15 amino acids. CDR1 is MDHEN, CDR2 SYDVKM, per germline. V dropped 5 bases and J dropped 11; count of bases not matched to a gene: 13. CDR3 sequence (DNA): TGTGCCAGCAGTCAGAGGACAGGGGGCGATTACAAGCAGTACTTC. This gives the protein CASSQRTGGDYKQYF. Full variable domain (rest looked up from reference TRBV28 and TRBJ2-5): DVKVTQSSRYLVKRTGEKVFLECVQDMDHENMFWYRQDPGLGLRLIYFSYDVKMKEKGDIPEGYSVSREKKERFSLILESASTNQTSMYLCASSQRTGGDYKQYFGPGTRLLVL.

This clonotype was detected only once. One end of the junction is discordant with germline, which a read error may explain. The rearrangement links TRBV6-2 or TRBV6-3 to TRBJ2-1, with a tentative D call TRBD2 (5 bases). CDR1 is MNHEY and CDR2 is SVGEGT in the germline V gene. The CDR3 extends over 11 amino acids. The CDR3 DNA follows: TGTGCCAGCAGTCCCAGGACTGAGCGGTTCTTC. Its protein product is CASSPRTERFF.

Concerning this clonotype itself: This may be a read error, as it is one base from a much larger clone. The rearrangement uses TRBV20-1 and TRBJ1-2, with TRBD1 matching 9 bases. The CDR3 runs to 12 residues. CDR1 is DFQATT and CDR2 is SNEGSKA in the germline V gene (reference sequence). CDR3 in DNA: TGCGGTGCTAGAAGTACAGGGGGCGGCTACACCTTC. Residues: CGARSTGGGYTF.

This clonotype was seen many times. This sequence joins TRBV3-2 and TRBJ2-5; the table's D call TRBD2 went unverified against the DNA. TRBV3-2 corresponds to a pseudogene. CDR3 length: 14 residues. The chain's CDR3 is CASSHQRGQETQYF. The CDR3, as DNA: TGTGCCAGCAGCCACCAGCGGGGGCAAGAGACCCAGTACTTC.